The 12 T cell receptor beta chains below were found in one sample sequenced in a study of T cell repertoires in cytomegalovirus infection. A single record per CDR3 protein comes from TCRdb applying MiXCR to the reads. The table records about 310,000 distinct CDR3 sequences, around a sixth of them present only once. Material: PBMCs. The origin of the receptors is a human donor in good health (CMV status not recorded). Some clones in this sample may be carry-over from other donors' samples.

CDR3 nucleotide sequence: TGCAGTGCTAGAGATCGGGGCCTAGCGGGGGGCCAACTCACAGATACGCAGTATTTT. Translating it yields CSARDRGLAGGQLTDTQYF. The chain joins TRBV20-1 to TRBJ2-3, with TRBD2 identical over 11 bases. J gave up 2 bases and V 0 bases, and 13 bases lay outside the gene matches. Germline CDR1 reads DFQATT; CDR2 reads SNEGSKA (reference sequence). CDR3 size: 19 residues.

This clonotype has a count of ten or more. This chain connects TRBV12-3 or TRBV12-4 to TRBJ2-7; 10 bases fit TRBD1. The V gene end was trimmed by 3 bases and the J gene end by 4 bases; junction bases not matched to a gene: 3. This CDR3 comprises 14 residues. The CDR3 DNA sequence: TGTGCCAGCAGTTTTCGACAGGGGGCGTACGAGCAGTACTTC. Protein product: CASSFRQGAYEQYF.

This clonotype has a handful of counts. V and J are TRBV10-3 and TRBJ1-1; TRBD1 matches at 9 bases. The CDR3 has 13 residues. V was clipped by 7 bases and J by 4 bases; unmatched bases: 4. Looked up from germline, CDR1 is ENHRY and CDR2 is SYGVKD. Written as DNA, the CDR3 is TGTGCCATCACCGGACAGGGGTCCACTGAAGCTTTCTTT. Translated: CAITGQGSTEAFF.

This clonotype has only a few counts. The chain is built from TRBV7-2 and TRBJ2-3, with 8 bases that match TRBD1. The CDR3 loop spans 17 amino acids. With V trimmed by 0 bases and J by 1 base, 6 bases remained unmatched. Germline CDR1 reads SGHTA; CDR2 reads FQGNSA. Here the CDR3 reads CASSLARAGGRTDTQYF. CDR3 sequence (DNA): TGTGCCAGCAGCTTAGCGAGGGCAGGGGGCCGCACAGATACGCAGTATTTT. The entire variable domain, with the rest obtained from reference TRBV7-2 and TRBJ2-3, is as follows: GAGVSQSPSNKVTEKGKDVELRCDPISGHTALYWYRQSLGQGLEFLIYFQGNSAPDKSGLPSDRFSAERTGGSVSTLTIQRTQQEDSAVYLCASSLARAGGRTDTQYFGPGTRLTVL.

This clonotype was observed a few times. The CDR3 loop is CASSPFESGGTDTQYF. The CDR3 DNA is TGTGCCAGCAGCCCCTTCGAAAGCGGGGGCACAGATACGCAGTATTTT. V gene TRBV7-3 combines with J gene TRBJ2-3; 7 bases fit TRBD2. V gave up 5 bases and J gave up 1 base; unmatched junction bases: 9. This CDR3 comprises 16 residues. Germline V lookup: CDR1 SGHTA, CDR2 FQGTGA.

This clonotype was counted between two and nine times. V gene TRBV4-1 combines with J gene TRBJ2-1; D remains ambiguous. CDR1 MGHRA and CDR2 YSYEKL come from the germline V gene. The CDR3 contains 15 residues. Deletions cut 1 base from V and 5 bases from J, with 12 bases between. CDR3 loop: CASSQGVVTHNEQFF. The CDR3 nucleotides read TGCGCCAGCAGCCAAGGAGTAGTGACTCACAATGAGCAGTTCTTC.

This clonotype was picked up many times. The chain recombines TRBV7-2 with TRBJ1-5; D unresolved. The V gene lost 1 base and the J gene lost 4 bases, with 11 bases spanning the gap. Per germline, CDR1 SGHTA and CDR2 FQGNSA. This CDR3 comprises 15 residues. Written as DNA, the CDR3 is TGTGCCAGCAGCTTAGGGGTTCTTGGAAATCAGCCCCAGCATTTT. As protein: CASSLGVLGNQPQHF.

The chain couples TRBV4-2 to TRBJ1-2; maybe TRBD1 (6 bases). Germline-derived CDR1 and CDR2 are LGHNA and YNFKEQ. The CDR3 has 14 amino acids. Trimming removed 7 bases at V and 8 bases at J, with 20 bases between. Written as DNA, the CDR3 is TGTGCCAGCACTCCCAATGGGGGCACGAAAGGCTACACCTTC. It codes for CASTPNGGTKGYTF.

This clonotype was counted at least ten times. This sequence joins TRBV19 and TRBJ1-1; D is ambiguous. CDR1 and CDR2 (germline): LNHDA, SQIVND (reference sequence). CDR3 length: 13 amino acids. V gave up 5 bases and J gave up 5 bases, with 12 bases separating them. CDR3 sequence reads: CASSADAATEAFF. The CDR3 bases are TGTGCCAGTAGTGCTGACGCAGCGACTGAAGCTTTCTTT.

This clonotype was observed a few times. This chain uses TRBV15 with TRBJ2-3, with D perhaps being TRBD1 or TRBD2 (5 bases each). V lost 1 base, J lost 0 bases, and 11 bases lay in between. The CDR3 sequence is 16 residues long. Germline assignment: CDR1 LNHNV and CDR2 YYDKDF (reference sequence). CDR3 bases: TGTGCCACCAGCAGAGGAGGGGTCGGAAGCACAGATACGCAGTATTTT. It specifies CATSRGGVGSTDTQYF.

V usage is TRBV9 and J usage is TRBJ2-3, with TRBD2 matching 8 bases. V dropped 2 bases and J dropped 3; count of bases not matched to a gene: 5. CDR3 length: 15 amino acids. Germline-derived CDR1 and CDR2 are SGDLS and YYNGEE. CDR3 DNA sequence: TGTGCCAGCAGCGTGGGACTAGGAGGGACAGATACGCAGTATTTT. It is translated as CASSVGLGGTDTQYF.

This clonotype showed up many times. The chain recombines TRBV19 with TRBJ2-7, with TRBD1 as a possible D gene (5 bases). The CDR3 is made up of 15 amino acids. V gave up 3 bases and J gave up 5 bases, with 17 bases separating them. The germline gives CDR1 LNHDA, CDR2 SQIVND (reference sequence). The CDR3: CASSISSGPKNEQYF. CDR3 DNA: TGTGCCAGTAGTATCTCGTCAGGGCCAAAGAACGAGCAGTACTTC.